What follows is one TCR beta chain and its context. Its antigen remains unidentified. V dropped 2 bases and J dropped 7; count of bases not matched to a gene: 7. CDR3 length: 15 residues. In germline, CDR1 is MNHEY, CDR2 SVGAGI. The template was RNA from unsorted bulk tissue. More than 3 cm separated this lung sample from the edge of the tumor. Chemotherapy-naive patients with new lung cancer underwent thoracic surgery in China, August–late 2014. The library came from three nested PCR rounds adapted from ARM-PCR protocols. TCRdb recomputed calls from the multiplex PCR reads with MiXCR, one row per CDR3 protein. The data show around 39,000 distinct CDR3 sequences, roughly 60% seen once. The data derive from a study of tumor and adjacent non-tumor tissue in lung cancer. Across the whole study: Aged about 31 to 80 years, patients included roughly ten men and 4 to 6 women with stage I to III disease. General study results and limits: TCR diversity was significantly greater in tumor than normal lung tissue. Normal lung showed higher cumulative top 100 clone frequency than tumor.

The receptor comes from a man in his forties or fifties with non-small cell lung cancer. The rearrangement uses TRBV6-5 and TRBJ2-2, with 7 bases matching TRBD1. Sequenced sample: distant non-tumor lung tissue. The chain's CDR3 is CASSYTTGAVGELFF. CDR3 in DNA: TGTGCCAGCAGTTACACTACAGGGGCGGTCGGGGAGCTGTTTTTT.